This T cell receptor (beta chain) comes out of a study of regulatory T cells in long-lasting Graves disease. Study-level information: Antithyroid drug intake by newly diagnosed Graves' patients had lasted under 3 months.

According to the study, TCR beta libraries were built with iRepertoire HTBI primers and CDR3-region Arm-PCR. The authors' processing: Sequenced samples collectively carried 60 to 75 TRBV and some 15 TRBJ segments. TCRdb reprocessed the multiplex PCR reads with MiXCR, giving one entry per CDR3 protein. TCRdb, not the original authors, processed these V and J calls. The sample holds around 250,000 distinct CDR3 sequences, 18% seen once. CDR1 and CDR2 from the germline V gene are LGHDT and YNNKEL (reference sequence). Trimming pared 4 bases from V and 0 bases from J, leaving 13 bases between. The CDR3 is 17 amino acids. Stated time point: newly diagnosed GD, antithyroid drugs for less than 3 months. The TCR library used RNA extracted from PBMCs. This clonotype was recorded many times. The antigen remains undetermined. Whole-study findings and limits: Persistent disease samples used TRBV28, TRBJ1-2 and TRBJ2-5 preferentially.

These same records also appear under a second study, on T cells in Graves' hyperthyroidism and ophthalmopathy. In that study: For Graves' hyperthyroidism to be stable, ophthalmopathy could not progress within 18 months.

The chain combines TRBV3-1 with TRBJ2-6, with D perhaps being TRBD1 or TRBD2 (5 bases each). The sample consisted of peripheral blood mononuclear cells (PBMCs), taken at new diagnosis, from a patient treated with antithyroid drugs. The sequence came from a woman younger than 45 with Graves disease. CDR3 DNA sequence: TGTGCCAGCAGCCGAGGGACGGGGAACTCTGGGGCCAACGTCCTGACTTTC. This sequence encodes CASSRGTGNSGANVLTF.